This T cell receptor (beta chain) was recovered during a study of T cells in women clearing cervical HPV infection. Study outcomes and limitations: CIN3+ cases had significantly higher TCR richness than controls; evenness did not differ.

Germline values: CDR1 MNHEY, CDR2 SVGEGT. This CDR3 has 13 residues. Trimming left V 8 bases short and J 3 bases short, with 14 bases between. On this clone: What it binds is unknown. The missing CDR3 end, 3 residues past where the read stops, is filled in from the germline J gene.

The protocol was immunoSEQ multiplex PCR, while the TCRdb copy is restricted to in-frame clones and leaves out a portion. This repertoire includes about 40,000 clones. This sequence was found in a woman between 18 and 70 years old with a cervical HPV16 infection that either progressed to CIN3+ or cleared (not recorded which). The source material was blood buffy coat. The chain uses TRBV6-2 or TRBV6-3 and TRBJ2-7; D may be TRBD2 (6 bases). Partial CDR3 DNA: TGTGCCAGCGCGCTCGGGACTGACTACGAG. It yields the protein CASALGTDYE. The CDR3 reads in full as CASALGTDYEQYF.